Below, 30 T cell receptor beta chains from the same sample are listed, as sequenced in a study of CD8 T cells in ankylosing spondylitis. MiXCR, run by TCRdb on the 5' RACE reads, gives a single entry per CDR3 protein. The table includes about 130,000 distinct CDR3 sequences, more than 5.5% detected once. Material for sequencing was blood, either unsorted or a sorted T cell fraction (not recorded which). The receptors shown here come from a female donor with ankylosing spondylitis or in good health (not recorded which).

The gene calls are TRBV7-2 and TRBJ1-3, with 7 bases identical to TRBD1. This CDR3 has 16 residues. The J segment lost 0 bases and the V segment lost 5 bases, leaving 7 bases of the junction unmatched. Germline V gives CDR1 SGHTA, CDR2 FQGNSA. DNA for the CDR3: TGTGCCAGCAGCCGGGACAGATCAAGCTCTGGAAACACCATATATTTT. Its protein is CASSRDRSSSGNTIYF.

This clonotype was seen ten or more times. This chain connects TRBV7-9 to TRBJ1-2; 8 nucleotides match TRBD1. Germline V gene data show CDR1 as SEHNR and CDR2 as FQNEAQ (reference sequence). Trimming cost V 5 bases and J 4 bases; bases outside gene matches: 9. The CDR3 consists of 15 residues. CDR3 DNA: TGTGCCAGCAGCCGAAACGAACAGGGGGGCTATGGCTACACCTTC. Translating gives CASSRNEQGGYGYTF.

This clonotype was counted many times. V is TRBV5-1 and J is TRBJ2-2; the D gene is possibly TRBD2 (7 bases). The CDR3 consists of 15 residues. From germline, CDR1 is SGHRS and CDR2 YFSETQ. V lost 6 bases to trimming and J lost 3 bases, with 15 bases between them. This CDR3 is CASKDRGAYTGELFF. The CDR3 region has the DNA TGCGCCAGCAAGGACCGGGGGGCTTACACCGGGGAGCTGTTTTTT.

This clonotype was observed many times. The V call is TRBV12-3 or TRBV12-4, the J call TRBJ1-2; TRBD1 is a possible D gene (5 bases). The CDR3 covers 13 residues. Trimming shortened V by 6 bases and J by 8 bases, and 16 bases separated the two germline ends. The chain's CDR3 is CASSLFGQGGYTF. The CDR3 DNA is TGTGCCAGCAGCCTTTTCGGCCAGGGCGGCTACACCTTC.

Regarding this clonotype: In this CDR3 the conserved last residue, phenylalanine or tryptophan, is missing, so a read error is likely. J is TRBJ2-5 and V is TRBV6-1; D possibly uses TRBD1 or TRBD2 (6 bases each). The V gene's germline CDR1 is MNHNS and CDR2 SASEGT. Trimming removed 10 bases from V and 4 bases from J, with 16 bases in between. This CDR3 region has 13 residues. CDR3 amino acids: CATVPEGGETQYY. The CDR3 DNA is TGTGCCACCGTCCCCGAGGGGGGAGAGACCCAGTACTAC.

This clonotype has ten or more counts. The chain has TRBV7-9 and TRBJ1-2; TRBD1 matches at 8 bases. This CDR3 is built from 13 residues. Unmatched junction bases numbered 5, after V lost 5 bases and J lost 6 bases. CDR1 is SEHNR and CDR2 is FQNEAQ in the germline V gene (reference sequence). CDR3 bases: TGTGCCAGCAGCCCCGGACAGGGAAATGGCTACACCTTC. Residues: CASSPGQGNGYTF.

The table lists this clonotype with many counts. J is TRBJ1-1 and V is TRBV29-1; D is ambiguous. This CDR3 spans 11 amino acids. V dropped 6 bases and J dropped 0 bases, with 5 bases sitting between them. CDR1 is SQVTM, CDR2 ANQGSEA, per germline. As DNA, the CDR3 is TGCAGCGTCCTCATGAACACTGAAGCTTTCTTT. It codes for CSVLMNTEAFF.

V gene TRBV20-1 combines with J gene TRBJ1-4; D possibly corresponds to TRBD1 (5 bases). Germline loops: CDR1 DFQATT, CDR2 SNEGSKA (reference sequence). Trimming took off 7 bases at V and 8 bases at J, with 14 bases between the two ends. The CDR3 contains 12 residues. The CDR3 DNA follows: TGCAGTGTCACACAGGTCGGGGAAAAACTGTTTTTT. Amino acids: CSVTQVGEKLFF.

This clonotype was seen repeatedly, ten times or more. The chain carries TRBV9 and TRBJ1-2; no definite D call. With 0 bases removed from V and 8 bases from J, the gap between germline ends came to 14 bases. This CDR3 is built from 14 residues. Germline V lookup: CDR1 SGDLS, CDR2 YYNGEE. The CDR3 here is CASSVEAVGRGYTF. The CDR3 DNA sequence: TGTGCCAGCAGCGTAGAAGCTGTTGGTAGGGGCTACACCTTC.

This clonotype is termed medium-sized. The CDR3 nucleotides are TGTGCCAGCAGTTGGGGTCCCACTGAAGCTTTCTTT. This gives the protein CASSWGPTEAFF. J is TRBJ1-1 and V is TRBV12-3 or TRBV12-4, with D uncertain. V gave up 4 bases and J gave up 4 bases, with 7 bases separating them. CDR3 length: 12 amino acids.

There are many counts of this clonotype. The gene calls are TRBV5-1 and TRBJ2-1; D call uncertain. The CDR3 is 15 amino acids. CDR1 is SGHRS and CDR2 is YFSETQ in the germline V gene. Trimming removed 4 bases from V and 5 bases from J, with 16 bases in between. DNA for the CDR3: TGCGCCAGCAGCGGAACACCCCCCCTTAACAATGAGCAGTTCTTC. This codes for CASSGTPPLNNEQFF.

Many counts were recorded for this clonotype. The J gene is TRBJ2-2, the V gene TRBV10-3; weak D call: TRBD2 (6 bases). This CDR3 contains 13 residues. CDR1 and CDR2 from the germline V gene are ENHRY and SYGVKD. Trimming took 7 bases from V and 3 from J, leaving 9 bases between them. The CDR3, as DNA: TGTGCCATCATGGTAGCGGACACCGGGGAGCTGTTTTTT. Residues: CAIMVADTGELFF.

This clonotype was observed many times. The chain links TRBV10-3 to TRBJ2-5, with 7 bases aligning to TRBD1. Trimming at V came to 8 bases and at J to 3 bases, leaving 0 bases not matched to a gene. The CDR3 runs to 11 residues. Germline CDR1 reads ENHRY; CDR2 reads SYGVKD. DNA of the CDR3: TGTGCCATCGGGACAGAAGAGACCCAGTACTTC. Translating it yields CAIGTEETQYF.

On this clonotype: A much larger clone sits a single nucleotide away, making a read error possible. The rearrangement links TRBV7-2 to TRBJ1-2; 7 bases line up with TRBD1. The CDR3 consists of 13 residues. Germline CDR1 SGHTA, CDR2 FQGNSA. This CDR3 is CASRSRDSYAYTF. CDR3 bases: TGTGCCAGCAGGTCCCGGGACAGCTATGCCTACACCTTC.

This clonotype came up many times. In DNA form, the CDR3 reads TGTGCCAGCAGCTTGGGTATCGATGAGCAGTTCTTC. It encodes CASSLGIDEQFF. The chain couples TRBV5-5 to TRBJ2-1; no reliable D call. CDR1 and CDR2 from the germline V gene are SGHKS and YYEKEE (reference sequence). The CDR3 is 12 residues long. V was cut by 0 bases and J by 8 bases, with 6 bases left in between.

This clonotype was counted ten times or more. J is TRBJ2-1 and V is TRBV14; 8 positions agree with TRBD1. Germline V gene data show CDR1 as SGHDN and CDR2 as FVKESK. This CDR3 is built from 14 residues. With 4 bases clipped from V and 6 bases from J, the junction kept 5 bases outside the gene matches. The CDR3 coding sequence is TGTGCCAGCAGCCGCGACAGGGGTTCCAATGAGCAGTTCTTC. This translates into CASSRDRGSNEQFF.

This clonotype appeared a few times. The chain recombines TRBV7-9 with TRBJ2-1; 8 bases align to TRBD2. Germline CDR1 SEHNR, CDR2 FQNEAQ (reference sequence). The CDR3 loop spans 13 amino acids. J was trimmed by 3 bases and V by 10 bases; bases with no gene match: 5. The CDR3 DNA follows: TGTGCCACCCGGGGGGGGGGCTACAATGAGCAGTTCTTC. Its translation: CATRGGGYNEQFF.

Ten or more counts support this clonotype. In nucleotides, the CDR3 is TGTGCCAGCAAACCCGACAGGGGTAGATCCTACGAGCAGTACTTC. This codes for CASKPDRGRSYEQYF. The J gene is TRBJ2-7, the V gene TRBV7-9, with 8 bases matching TRBD1. This CDR3 has 15 amino acids. CDR1 is SEHNR and CDR2 is FQNEAQ in the germline V gene (reference sequence). The ends lost 7 bases at V and 1 base at J; junction bases unmatched: 9.

This clonotype was seen repeatedly, ten times or more. J is TRBJ1-6 and V is TRBV7-9; D perhaps matches TRBD1 (6 bases). Per the germline V gene, CDR1 is SEHNR and CDR2 is FQNEAQ (reference sequence). The CDR3 is 14 amino acids. V shed 7 bases and J shed 10 bases, with 17 bases lying between them. CDR3: CASTIGHRDSPLHF. In DNA, the CDR3 is TGTGCCAGCACCATCGGACACAGGGACTCACCCCTCCACTTT.

Comments on this clonotype: Since a much larger clone is just one base distant, this may be a read error. CDR3 nucleotides: TGTGCCAGCAGTTTGTCCCAGGGGACCCCCTATGACTACACCTTC. Translation: CASSLSQGTPYDYTF. The chain combines TRBV12-3 or TRBV12-4 with TRBJ1-2; D may be TRBD1 (6 bases). This CDR3 spans 15 amino acids.

This clonotype was seen ten or more times. The chain recombines TRBV4-1 with TRBJ1-3, with 7 nucleotides matching TRBD1. The germline CDR1 and CDR2 sequences are MGHRA and YSYEKL. The CDR3 length is 20 residues. The V segment lost 3 bases and the J segment 0 bases; nucleotides outside the gene matches: 17. Here the CDR3 DNA reads TGCGCCAGCAGCCAGCGTGCCAGTGTAGGGGACAGTATCTCTGGAAACACCATATATTTT. It encodes CASSQRASVGDSISGNTIYF.

To note about this clonotype: A junction boundary mismatches the germline segment, possibly from a read error. The chain's CDR3 is CASSPTNPAQRDRNTYAQYF. The CDR3 DNA sequence: TGTGCCAGCAGCCCCACTAACCCAGCTCAGCGGGACAGAAACACCTACGCGCAGTACTTC. The chain joins TRBV7-6 to TRBJ2-7; D tentatively fits TRBD1 or TRBD2 (7 bases each). This CDR3 has 20 residues. Germline V gives CDR1 SGHVS, CDR2 FNYEAQ.

This clonotype has ten or more counts. The rearrangement uses TRBV4-3 and TRBJ2-5; no clear D gene. V lost 0 bases, J lost 5 bases, and 10 bases lay in between. Germline CDR1 reads LGHNA; CDR2 reads YSLEER. There are 14 residues in the CDR3. DNA of the CDR3: TGCGCCAGCAGCCAAGATAGGTTTTCGGAGACCCAGTACTTC. This encodes CASSQDRFSETQYF.

This clonotype occurred many times. The V call is TRBV7-9, the J call TRBJ2-7; 8 bases agree with TRBD1. From germline, CDR1 is SEHNR and CDR2 FQNEAQ (reference sequence). The CDR3 has 11 amino acids. The ends lost 1 base at V and 12 bases at J; junction bases unmatched: 2. CDR3 loop: CASSLGQGAYF. DNA for the CDR3: TGTGCCAGCAGCTTAGGGCAGGGGGCGTACTTC.

This clonotype has at least ten counts. The chain is built from TRBV7-2 and TRBJ2-7, with D possibly matching TRBD1 (6 bases). Trimming took off 5 bases at V and 5 bases at J, with 16 bases between the two ends. From germline, CDR1 is SGHTA and CDR2 FQGNSA. The CDR3 has 14 amino acids. In nucleotides, the CDR3 is TGTGCCAGCAGCCCTACGACAGGAAGGAACGAGCAGTACTTC. Its protein is CASSPTTGRNEQYF.

Many counts were recorded for this clonotype. CDR3 in amino acids: CASSDLAGTNEKLFF. DNA of the CDR3: TGCGCCAGCAGCGATCTGGCGGGGACTAATGAAAAACTGTTTTTT. This chain joins TRBV4-1 and TRBJ1-4; D remains unclear. Germline V lookup: CDR1 MGHRA, CDR2 YSYEKL. This CDR3 contains 15 residues. With 5 bases removed from V and 2 bases from J, the gap between germline ends came to 12 bases.

This clonotype came up many times. V gene TRBV7-2 combines with J gene TRBJ2-7; 11 bases map to TRBD2. CDR3 length: 16 residues. The V gene's germline CDR1 is SGHTA and CDR2 FQGNSA. Trimming took 5 bases from V and 1 from J; bases not matched to a gene: 7. The CDR3 is CASSPGLAGGSYEQYF. In nucleotides, the CDR3 is TGTGCCAGCAGCCCCGGACTAGCGGGCGGTTCCTACGAGCAGTACTTC.

There are a few counts of this clonotype. The gene calls are TRBV11-1 and TRBJ2-3, with TRBD2 matching 16 bases. The germline V gene has CDR1 SGHAT and CDR2 FQDESV (reference sequence). Trimming removed 5 bases from V and 2 bases from J; junction bases left unmatched: 13. The CDR3 covers 20 residues. This CDR3 reads CASSRTGTSGGGIVTDTQYF. The CDR3 DNA reads as TGTGCCAGCAGCAGAACCGGGACTAGCGGGGGGGGAATCGTCACAGATACGCAGTATTTT.

This clonotype came up many times. This chain links TRBV20-1 with TRBJ1-2; D call uncertain. Trimming cost V 2 bases and J 5 bases, with 6 bases left between them. Germline assignment: CDR1 DFQATT and CDR2 SNEGSKA (reference sequence). The CDR3 runs 11 residues. CDR3 sequence (DNA): TGCAGTGCTAGACAGAATTATGGCTACACCTTC. The encoded protein is CSARQNYGYTF.

This clonotype was detected many times. This chain links TRBV7-2 with TRBJ1-3, with D possibly matching TRBD1 (5 bases). The CDR3 has 15 amino acids. The V end lost 1 base, the J end lost 7 bases, and 14 bases lay between the germline ends. Germline CDR1 and CDR2: SGHTA and FQGNSA. The CDR3 DNA reads as TGTGCCAGCAGCTTAGGGGTGGGCAGGGTTAACACCATATATTTT. Protein: CASSLGVGRVNTIYF.